This TCR beta chain was captured in a study of blood T cells in healthy people across ages. This clonotype has at least ten counts. A second PCR of roughly 7 to 11 cycles used a sample-barcoded 5' primer and a J-beta primer mix. TCRdb itself ran the 5' RACE reads through MiXCR, one entry per CDR3 protein. Among some 790,000 distinct CDR3 sequences listed, 29% were seen once. This TCR was sampled from a woman aged 80 or over in good health. The material sequenced was blood.

The CDR3 reads CASSQDLDQGPSSYNEQFF. The DNA for the CDR3 is TGCGCCAGCAGCCAAGACCTTGATCAGGGCCCCAGCTCCTACAATGAGCAGTTCTTC. V and J are TRBV4-3 and TRBJ2-1, with D possibly TRBD1 on 5 matching bases. V was cut by 0 bases and J by 0 bases, with 18 bases left in between. The CDR3 contains 19 residues. CDR1 LGHNA and CDR2 YSLEER come from the germline V gene.